What follows are 21 T cell receptor beta chains derived from one specimen sequenced in a study of blood T cell repertoires in COVID-19. This table comes from immunoSEQ multiplex PCR, and its TCRdb copy is limited to in-frame clones, with some not included. The table includes about 280,000 clones, 65% to 90% detected once. The sample comprised peripheral blood. The source of these receptors is a human donor in a cohort sampled during active COVID-19.

Written as DNA, the CDR3 is TGTGCCAGCAGAAACTCGGTTCGATCCCCGTTCTTC. It yields the protein CASRNSVRSPFF. This chain uses TRBV9 with TRBJ2-1, with D hard to call. Germline loops: CDR1 SGDLS, CDR2 YYNGEE. The CDR3 has 12 residues. Trimming stripped 5 bases from V and 15 bases from J, with 18 bases between.

The CDR3 here is CASSSGLAGRTDTQYF. CDR3 nucleotides: TGTGCCAGCAGCTCAGGACTAGCGGGTCGCACAGATACGCAGTATTTT. This rearrangement joins TRBV3-1 (or the pseudogene TRBV3-2) to TRBJ2-3, with 11 bases aligning to TRBD2. Germline CDR1 reads LGHDT; CDR2 reads YNNKEL (reference sequence). This CDR3 region has 16 residues. The V and J ends lost 5 bases and 1 base, in that order; junction bases with no gene match: 5.

This clone has only one observation. The gene calls are TRBV28 and TRBJ2-4; tentative D call: TRBD1 (6 bases). The germline V gene has CDR1 MDHEN and CDR2 SYDVKM. This CDR3 has 16 residues. V lost 4 bases and J lost 0, with 13 bases in between. The CDR3 nucleotides read TGTGCCAGCAGTTCTCAGGGGATGCTAGCCAAAAACATTCAGTACTTC. It encodes CASSSQGMLAKNIQYF.

J is TRBJ1-3 and V is TRBV7-2, with D perhaps TRBD1 (5 bases). The CDR3 is made up of 15 amino acids. Germline CDR1 reads SGHTA; CDR2 reads FQGNSA. V lost 2 bases to trimming and J lost 4 bases, with 12 bases between them. The CDR3 here is CASSLRGHGGNTIYF. The CDR3 DNA reads as TGTGCCAGCAGCTTACGAGGACACGGCGGAAACACCATATATTTT. Using reference TRBV7-2 and TRBJ1-3 for the parts outside the CDR3, the full variable domain is GAGVSQSPSNKVTEKGKDVELRCDPISGHTALYWYRQSLGQGLEFLIYFQGNSAPDKSGLPSDRFSAERTGGSVSTLTIQRTQQEDSAVYLCASSLRGHGGNTIYFGEGSWLTVV.

The V and J genes are TRBV19 and TRBJ2-2, with 10 positions matching TRBD2. The CDR3 sequence is 15 residues long. With V trimmed by 10 bases and J by 5 bases, 10 bases remained unmatched. CDR1 and CDR2 from the germline V gene are LNHDA and SQIVND (reference sequence). The CDR3 here is CATSQAGGRTGELFF. In DNA form, the CDR3 reads TGTGCCACCTCCCAAGCGGGAGGGCGGACCGGGGAGCTGTTTTTT.

The chain has TRBV3-1 (or the pseudogene TRBV3-2) and TRBJ2-7; D remains unclear. V was cut by 4 bases and J by 2 bases, with 15 bases left in between. Germline V gene lookup returns CDR1 LGHDT and CDR2 YNNKEL (reference sequence). The CDR3 covers 15 residues. The CDR3 region is CASSLPTPPTYEQYF. The CDR3 nucleotides read TGTGCCAGCAGCCTCCCGACACCGCCGACCTACGAGCAGTACTTC.

This rearrangement joins TRBV13 to TRBJ2-7; 11 bases line up with TRBD2. Trimming removed 5 bases from V and 6 bases from J; junction bases left unmatched: 6. CDR3 length: 14 residues. Germline V gene data show CDR1 as PRHDT and CDR2 as FYEKMQ (reference sequence). CDR3 in amino acids: CASSHSGRAREQYF. In DNA, the CDR3 is TGTGCCAGCAGCCATAGCGGGAGGGCACGCGAGCAGTACTTC.

This rearrangement joins TRBV7-2 to TRBJ1-4; D is possibly TRBD1 (5 bases). The germline V gene encodes CDR1 SGHTA and CDR2 FQGNSA. V lost 5 bases, J lost 6 bases, and 13 bases lay in between. The CDR3 consists of 14 residues. The DNA for the CDR3 is TGTGCCAGCAGCCCGCGGGGGGGGGATGAAAAACTGTTTTTT. Protein sequence: CASSPRGGDEKLFF. Complete variable domain (other parts from reference TRBV7-2 and TRBJ1-4): GAGVSQSPSNKVTEKGKDVELRCDPISGHTALYWYRQSLGQGLEFLIYFQGNSAPDKSGLPSDRFSAERTGGSVSTLTIQRTQQEDSAVYLCASSPRGGDEKLFFGSGTQLSVL.

The chain couples TRBV4-2 to TRBJ2-5, with D possibly TRBD1 on 7 matching bases. The germline V and J ends were trimmed by 3 bases and 5 bases, with 16 bases remaining between them. This CDR3 has 15 amino acids. Germline V gene lookup returns CDR1 LGHNA and CDR2 YNFKEQ. The CDR3 protein is CASSQGGARGETQYF. The CDR3, as DNA: TGTGCCAGCAGCCAGGGCGGGGCCAGGGGGGAGACCCAGTACTTC.

The chain recombines TRBV28 with TRBJ1-2; 7 positions agree with TRBD1. Per germline, CDR1 MDHEN and CDR2 SYDVKM. This CDR3 is 19 amino acids long. J was trimmed by 2 bases and V by 0 bases; bases with no gene match: 15. CDR3 loop: CASSLWTGDSFGQNYGYTF. The CDR3 nucleotides are TGTGCCAGCAGTTTATGGACGGGGGACAGCTTTGGACAGAACTATGGCTACACCTTC.

This chain links TRBV10-2 with TRBJ1-2; a possible D gene is TRBD1 (5 bases). CDR3 size: 12 residues. V was pared by 6 bases and J by 4 bases, with 9 bases between. From germline, CDR1 is WSHSY and CDR2 SAAADI. The CDR3 coding sequence is TGCGCCAGCAGACAGGACGCCTATGGCTACACCTTC. It translates to CASRQDAYGYTF.

This chain uses TRBV5-4 with TRBJ1-2; the match to TRBD1 covers 8 bases. Germline V gives CDR1 SGHNT, CDR2 YYREEE (reference sequence). Germline trimming cut 0 bases from V and 6 bases from J; bases unmatched to any gene: 7. The CDR3 extends over 15 amino acids. CDR3 DNA: TGTGCCAGCAGCTTGGTTCAGGGGGCGCCGAATGGCTACACCTTC. Protein sequence: CASSLVQGAPNGYTF.

The V gene is TRBV6-1, the J gene TRBJ1-5; D is unresolved. The V and J ends lost 3 bases and 4 bases respectively, with 7 bases between them. The CDR3 is 13 amino acids. Per the germline V gene, CDR1 is MNHNS and CDR2 is SASEGT. In DNA, the CDR3 is TGTGCCAGCAGTGACCATCAGAATCAGCCCCAGCATTTT. The encoded protein is CASSDHQNQPQHF.

The CDR3 DNA reads TGCGCCAGCAGCCAGAACAGCCAAGAGACCCAGTACTTC. Amino acids: CASSQNSQETQYF. V is TRBV5-1 and J is TRBJ2-5; no clear D gene. Germline assignment: CDR1 SGHRS and CDR2 YFSETQ. The CDR3 covers 13 residues. The V end was cut by 4 bases, the J end by 1 base, with 8 bases between.

The chain couples TRBV12-3 or TRBV12-4 to TRBJ1-1, with a tentative D call TRBD1 (5 bases). CDR3 length equals 13 residues. V dropped 3 bases and J dropped 0 bases, with 5 bases sitting between them. The CDR3, as DNA: TGTGCCAGCAGTTTGACAGTGAACACTGAAGCTTTCTTT. Translation gives CASSLTVNTEAFF.

The V call is TRBV27, the J call TRBJ2-2; TRBD1 agrees at 8 bases. The CDR3 extends over 15 amino acids. CDR1 and CDR2 from the germline V gene are MNHEY and SMNVEV (reference sequence). With 3 bases clipped from V and 6 bases from J, the junction kept 6 bases outside the gene matches. In nucleotides, the CDR3 is TGTGCCAGCAGTTTTCGGACAGGGCCGGCCGGGGAGCTGTTTTTT. Its translation is CASSFRTGPAGELFF.

This chain uses TRBV5-6 with TRBJ2-1; 8 bases are a match to TRBD1. The CDR3 runs to 16 residues. CDR1 is SGHDT and CDR2 is YYEEEE in the germline V gene. Trimming cost V 0 bases and J 8 bases; bases outside gene matches: 10. The CDR3 region is CASSLVSDRVRHEQFF. DNA for the CDR3: TGTGCCAGCAGCTTGGTCTCGGACAGGGTTCGCCATGAGCAGTTCTTC.

This clone has more than one count but fewer than ten. The rearrangement joins TRBV3-1 (or the pseudogene TRBV3-2) to TRBJ1-6; D possibly corresponds to TRBD1 (6 bases). Germline V CDR1 and CDR2: LGHDT, YNNKEL (reference sequence). The CDR3 sequence is 15 residues long. With 6 bases removed from V and 3 bases from J, the gap between germline ends came to 12 bases. The DNA for the CDR3 is TGTGCCAGCAGTCCGACAGGAGGCTATAATTCACCCCTCCACTTT. Its translation: CASSPTGGYNSPLHF.

The V call is TRBV9, the J call TRBJ1-1; 7 bases are a match to TRBD1. The CDR3 length is 14 residues. V was pared by 6 bases and J by 4 bases, with 9 bases of the junction left unmatched. CDR1 SGDLS and CDR2 YYNGEE come from the germline V gene. CDR3 protein: CASTWTGTSTEAFF. CDR3 DNA sequence: TGTGCCAGCACATGGACAGGAACGAGCACTGAAGCTTTCTTT.

The chain joins TRBV3-1 (or the pseudogene TRBV3-2) to TRBJ2-7; tentative D call: TRBD1 (6 bases). This CDR3 has 15 amino acids. Trimming pared 4 bases from V and 1 base from J, leaving 14 bases between. CDR1 LGHDT and CDR2 YNNKEL come from the germline V gene (reference sequence). The CDR3 is CASSLRSGVSYEQYF. The CDR3 region has the DNA TGTGCCAGCAGCCTTAGATCAGGGGTATCCTACGAGCAGTACTTC.

This clone has more than one count but fewer than ten. The chain recombines TRBV30 with TRBJ1-1; TRBD1 might be the D (5 bases). This CDR3 is built from 13 residues. Trimming cost V 4 bases and J 12 bases, with 21 bases left between them. Germline values: CDR1 GTSNPN, CDR2 SVGIG (reference sequence). The CDR3 reads CAWKISGQGRSFF. The CDR3 DNA follows: TGTGCCTGGAAGATTTCTGGGCAGGGCCGATCTTTCTTT.